This T cell receptor (beta chain) was identified in a study of OX40 agonist ivuxolimab in advanced cancers. Study-wide background: Patients' therapy was ivuxolimab, an antibody that acts as an agonist of OX40 (CD134). Each dose-escalation patient presented with hepatocellular carcinoma, melanoma, renal cell or head and neck cancer. Study-wide points: Among the lowest peripheral clonal expansion occurred in 0.1-3.0 mg/kg partial responders.

This table comes from immunoSEQ multiplex PCR, and its TCRdb copy is limited to in-frame clones, with some not included. Of about 58,000 clones listed, over 65% are singletons. The cohort excluded patients with autoimmune disease history or systemic immunosuppression. The ends lost 5 bases at V and 0 bases at J; junction bases unmatched: 6. Germline V gene lookup returns CDR1 SGHAT and CDR2 FQDESV (reference sequence). The CDR3 is 15 residues long. In the case of this clone: Its antigen is currently unknown.

The chain carries TRBV11-1 and TRBJ1-2; 7 bases align to TRBD1. The sequence came from an adult with an advanced solid tumor such as melanoma, head and neck, liver or kidney cancer. Sequences were derived from CD4+ or CD8+ T cells sorted from blood, sampled in a trial of the OX40 agonist ivuxolimab. Here the CDR3 reads CASSGQDNTNYGYTF. The CDR3 DNA sequence: TGTGCCAGCAGCGGACAGGACAATACTAACTATGGCTACACCTTC.